The entry that follows covers one TCR beta chain sequence. This sample is drawn from a study of T cell changes during pregnancy in multiple sclerosis. This CDR3 has 12 residues. The V and J ends lost 3 bases and 0 bases respectively, with 4 bases between them. Germline V gene data show CDR1 as SGHKS and CDR2 as YYEKEE (reference sequence). Sequencing used immunoSEQ multiplex PCR; TCRdb keeps in-frame clones, though not all of them. The sample has about 89,000 clones, roughly 94% seen once. This TCR was sampled from a female donor with multiple sclerosis, enrolled in a pregnancy study. The chain is built from TRBV5-5 and TRBJ2-7; D unclear. Specimen: peripheral blood, collected in the third trimester of pregnancy. The CDR3 protein is CASSSSSYEQYF. As DNA, the CDR3 is TGTGCCAGCAGCTCTAGCTCCTACGAGCAGTACTTC. The full variable domain, in which reference TRBV5-5 and TRBJ2-7 provide the parts outside the CDR3, is DAGVTQSPTHLIKTRGQQVTLRCSPISGHKSVSWYQQVLGQGPQFIFQYYEKEERGRGNFPDRFSARQFPNYSSELNVNALLLGDSALYLCASSSSSYEQYFGPGTRLTVT.